The 9 T cell receptor beta chains in this list originate from one sample, sequenced in a study of cytomegalovirus exposure and HLA in healthy donors (dated by TCRdb to about 2017). Library preparation employed the immunoSEQ multiplex PCR assay. For the multiplex PCR, a mixture combining 60 forward primers for TCR Vbeta segments and 13 reverse primers for TCR Jbeta segments was used. Imported from immuneACCESS, the table was reduced by TCRdb to in-frame sequences with V and J called. These copies leave out some clones; in studies compared against another copy, an unresolved V gene accounts for under half, and the cause of the remainder is not known. This sample lists about 150,000 clones; roughly 82% were detected once. 6.5% to 7.5% of the sample comes from the top ten. Sequencing was carried out using PBMCs. These receptors all stem from a woman aged 45-59 years in good health and CMV-seropositive.

V usage is TRBV5-4 and J usage is TRBJ2-7; 7 positions agree with TRBD1. CDR3 size: 16 residues. Looked up from germline, CDR1 is SGHNT and CDR2 is YYREEE (reference sequence). The trim removed 4 bases at V and 3 bases at J, leaving 13 bases unmatched. CDR3 protein: CASSRAVGTDFYEQYF. The CDR3 region has the DNA TGTGCCAGCAGCCGTGCGGTAGGGACAGACTTCTACGAGCAGTACTTC.

This chain joins TRBV4-1 and TRBJ1-5, with 7 nucleotides matching TRBD1. Germline CDR1 is MGHRA and CDR2 is YSYEKL. This CDR3 comprises 15 residues. The V gene end was trimmed by 1 base and the J gene end by 7 bases; junction bases not matched to a gene: 7. The CDR3 protein is CASSQARQGGQPQHF. As DNA, the CDR3 is TGCGCCAGCAGCCAAGCACGACAGGGTGGCCAGCCCCAGCATTTT.

This chain uses TRBV6-5 with TRBJ1-2; D not resolved. The CDR3 runs 11 residues. Germline V CDR1 and CDR2: MNHEY, SVGAGI. Deletions cut 8 bases from V and 4 bases from J, with 8 bases between. CDR3 loop: CASGGFYGYTF. In DNA, the CDR3 is TGTGCCAGCGGCGGCTTCTATGGCTACACCTTC.

The J gene is TRBJ2-4, the V gene TRBV28; 8 bases align to TRBD1. V lost 4 bases to trimming and J lost 8 bases; unmatched junction nucleotides: 4. The CDR3 length is 13 residues. The germline V gene encodes CDR1 MDHEN and CDR2 SYDVKM. Written as DNA, the CDR3 is TGTGCCAGCAGTTCAGGGGGCGGGTACATTCAGTACTTC. This codes for CASSSGGGYIQYF.

The chain has TRBV7-2 and TRBJ2-1; tentative D call: TRBD2 (5 bases). Germline values: CDR1 SGHTA, CDR2 FQGNSA. The V gene lost 3 bases and the J gene lost 0 bases, with 9 bases spanning the gap. The CDR3 sequence is 15 residues long. The CDR3 loop reads CASSFSGSSYNEQFF. The CDR3 DNA is TGTGCCAGCAGCTTTTCGGGGAGCTCCTACAATGAGCAGTTCTTC.

The chain combines TRBV5-1 with TRBJ2-1; D perhaps matches TRBD2 (7 bases). The CDR3 loop spans 15 amino acids. The V gene's germline CDR1 is SGHRS and CDR2 YFSETQ. The V and J ends lost 1 base and 6 bases respectively, with 14 bases between them. The CDR3 reads CASSLMGGGPNEQFF. CDR3 coding DNA: TGCGCCAGCAGCTTGATGGGGGGGGGCCCCAATGAGCAGTTCTTC.

J is TRBJ2-7 and V is TRBV2, with TRBD2 as a possible D gene (6 bases). V dropped 4 bases and J dropped 3 bases, with 16 bases sitting between them. The CDR3 contains 15 residues. Per the germline V gene, CDR1 is SNHLY and CDR2 is FYNNEI. The CDR3 DNA reads as TGTGCCAGCAGTGGGGGCGGGAAGCCGAACTACGAGCAGTACTTC. Residues: CASSGGGKPNYEQYF. The full variable domain, completed using reference TRBV2 and TRBJ2-7, is EPEVTQTPSHQVTQMGQEVILRCVPISNHLYFYWYRQILGQKVEFLVSFYNNEISEKSEIFDDQFSVERPDGSNFTLKIRSTKLEDSAMYFCASSGGGKPNYEQYFGPGTRLTVT.

The chain joins TRBV9 to TRBJ1-1; D is perhaps TRBD1 (5 bases). V dropped 4 bases and J dropped 1 base, with 11 bases sitting between them. In germline, CDR1 is SGDLS, CDR2 YYNGEE. The CDR3 spans 14 residues. As DNA, the CDR3 is TGTGCCAGCAGCCTGGGGCCCGGGAACACTGAAGCTTTCTTT. It specifies CASSLGPGNTEAFF. The full variable domain, its missing parts supplied by reference TRBV9 and TRBJ1-1, is DSGVTQTPKHLITATGQRVTLRCSPRSGDLSVYWYQQSLDQGLQFLIQYYNGEERAKGNILERFSAQQFPDLHSELNLSSLELGDSALYFCASSLGPGNTEAFFGQGTRLTVV.

The chain uses TRBV5-4 and TRBJ2-4; a weak D match, TRBD2 (6 bases). The CDR3 totals 13 residues. The germline gives CDR1 SGHNT, CDR2 YYREEE (reference sequence). Trimming cost V 4 bases and J 7 bases, with 12 bases left between them. The CDR3 DNA reads TGTGCCAGCAGCCCCGGGACTCAGAACATTCAGTACTTC. Encoded protein: CASSPGTQNIQYF.